The clone carrying this TCR beta chain showed up just once. This table comes from immunoSEQ multiplex PCR, and its TCRdb copy is limited to in-frame clones, with some not included. The table shows tens of thousands of clones, with over 80% occurring only once. These data originate in a study of Tregs in tolerant kidney transplant recipients. The nonmyeloablative bone marrow transplants came from related graft donors, with transient mixed chimerism. V was shortened by 0 bases and J by 6 bases, with 15 bases between the two germline ends. CDR1 is LGHNA, CDR2 YSLEER, per germline. The CDR3 runs to 15 residues.

The input for sequencing was CD8+ T cells from blood (PBMCs), taken 24 months after the transplant. The chain joins TRBV4-3 to TRBJ2-7; possibly TRBD1 for D (5 bases). This sequence was found in a human patient who received a combined kidney and bone marrow transplant. Among the T cells, some may be from the graft donor. CDR3 amino acids: CASSQDSRVASEQYF. CDR3 DNA sequence: TGCGCCAGCAGCCAAGATTCCAGGGTGGCCTCCGAGCAGTACTTC.